Following are 6 T cell receptor beta chains from one sample sequenced in a study of early T cells in non-severe SARS-CoV-2 infection. Using its own MiXCR run on the 5' RACE reads, TCRdb lists one record per CDR3 protein. The top ten clones hold approximately 0.5% of a sample with 70,000 to 95,000 distinct CDR3 sequences, approximately 15% of them seen once. The specimen sequenced was whole blood. These receptor sequences come from an adult who was a healthcare worker with PCR-confirmed SARS-CoV-2 infection or an uninfected control (not recorded which).

A few counts support this clonotype. The chain links TRBV3-1 to TRBJ1-1; 7 bases are shared with TRBD1. V trimming: 3 bases; J trimming: 6 bases; junction bases outside the gene matches: 4. Germline CDR1 LGHDT, CDR2 YNNKEL (reference sequence). This CDR3 region has 13 residues. The DNA for the CDR3 is TGTGCCAGCAGCCATGGGGGGACAGCTGAAGCTTTCTTT. Translating gives CASSHGGTAEAFF. Drawing the rest from reference TRBV3-1 and TRBJ1-1, the complete variable domain is DTAVSQTPKYLVTQMGNDKSIKCEQNLGHDTMYWYKQDSKKFLKIMFSYNNKELIINETVPNRFSPKSPDKAHLNLHINSLELGDSAVYFCASSHGGTAEAFFGQGTRLTVV.

This clonotype turned up a few times. In nucleotides, the CDR3 is TGTGCCAGTTCACAACCGGGGGTAGGCTATGGCTACACCTTC. Its translation: CASSQPGVGYGYTF. V usage is TRBV19 and J usage is TRBJ1-2, with D possibly TRBD1 on 5 matching bases. Trimming removed 8 bases from V and 4 bases from J, with 17 bases in between. The CDR3 is 14 amino acids. Germline CDR1 LNHDA, CDR2 SQIVND (reference sequence).

The chain links TRBV11-3 to TRBJ2-2; possibly TRBD2 for D (6 bases). Looked up from germline, CDR1 is SGHNT and CDR2 is YENEEA. V lost 3 bases to trimming and J lost 2 bases, with 10 bases between them. The CDR3 contains 15 residues. CDR3 in DNA: TGTGCCAGCAGCTTCGGCGGGGAAAACACCGGGGAGCTGTTTTTT. Translated: CASSFGGENTGELFF. Full variable domain (rest looked up from reference TRBV11-3 and TRBJ2-2): EAGVVQSPRYKIIEKKQPVAFWCNPISGHNTLYWYLQNLGQGPELLIRYENEEAVDDSQLPKDRFSAERLKGVDSTLKIQPAELGDSAVYLCASSFGGENTGELFFGEGSRLTVL.

This clonotype was seen a few times. V usage is TRBV14 and J usage is TRBJ1-1; the D is unclear. This CDR3 is 15 amino acids long. The V end was cut by 4 bases, the J end by 4 bases, with 16 bases between. The germline CDR1 and CDR2 sequences are SGHDN and FVKESK. CDR3 loop: CASSRREGMGTEAFF. CDR3 bases: TGTGCCAGCAGCCGCCGAGAGGGCATGGGCACTGAAGCTTTCTTT. Full variable domain (outside the CDR3, taken from reference TRBV14 and TRBJ1-1): EAGVTQFPSHSVIEKGQTVTLRCDPISGHDNLYWYRRVMGKEIKFLLHFVKESKQDESGMPNNRFLAERTGGTYSTLKVQPAELEDSGVYFCASSRREGMGTEAFFGQGTRLTVV.

The genes are TRBV5-1 and TRBJ1-5; TRBD1 might be the D (5 bases). This CDR3 region has 15 residues. CDR1 and CDR2 (germline): SGHRS, YFSETQ. V lost 0 bases to trimming and J lost 4 bases, with 11 bases between them. The CDR3 protein is CASSLEAGQNQPQHF. DNA of the CDR3: TGCGCCAGCAGCTTGGAGGCAGGACAAAATCAGCCCCAGCATTTT.

Many counts were recorded for this clonotype. The chain is built from TRBV14 and TRBJ2-2, with D unresolved. This CDR3 has 13 amino acids. CDR1 is SGHDN, CDR2 FVKESK, per germline. Trimming cost V 3 bases and J 2 bases, with 4 bases left between them. CDR3 in DNA: TGTGCCAGCAGCCATGTTAACACCGGGGAGCTGTTTTTT. Translating it yields CASSHVNTGELFF.